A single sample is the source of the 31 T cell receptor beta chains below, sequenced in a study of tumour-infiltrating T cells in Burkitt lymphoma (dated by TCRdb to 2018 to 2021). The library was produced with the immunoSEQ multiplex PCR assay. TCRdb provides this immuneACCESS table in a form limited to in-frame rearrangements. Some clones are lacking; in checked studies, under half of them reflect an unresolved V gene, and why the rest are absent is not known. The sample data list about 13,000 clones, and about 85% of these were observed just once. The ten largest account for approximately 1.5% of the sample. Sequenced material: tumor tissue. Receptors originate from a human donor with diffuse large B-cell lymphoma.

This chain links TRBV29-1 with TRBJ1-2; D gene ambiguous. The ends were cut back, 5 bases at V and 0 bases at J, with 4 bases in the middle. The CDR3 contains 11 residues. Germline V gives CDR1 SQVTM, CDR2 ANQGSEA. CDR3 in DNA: TGCAGCGTTAGTACTAACTATGGCTACACCTTC. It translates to CSVSTNYGYTF.

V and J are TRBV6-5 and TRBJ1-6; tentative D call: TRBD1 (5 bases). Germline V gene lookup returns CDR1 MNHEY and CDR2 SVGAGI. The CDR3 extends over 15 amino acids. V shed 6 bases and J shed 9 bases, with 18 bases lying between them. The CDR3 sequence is CASSRSTVDSSPLHF. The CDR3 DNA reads TGTGCCAGCAGCCGATCGACAGTAGACAGTTCACCCCTCCACTTT.

The CDR3 is CASSHPDRDTEAFF. DNA for the CDR3: TGCGCCAGCAGCCACCCGGACAGGGACACTGAAGCTTTCTTT. The rearrangement joins TRBV4-1 to TRBJ1-1; 8 bases line up with TRBD1. CDR1 and CDR2 from the germline V gene are MGHRA and YSYEKL. This CDR3 has 14 amino acids. V dropped 3 bases and J dropped 3; count of bases not matched to a gene: 3.

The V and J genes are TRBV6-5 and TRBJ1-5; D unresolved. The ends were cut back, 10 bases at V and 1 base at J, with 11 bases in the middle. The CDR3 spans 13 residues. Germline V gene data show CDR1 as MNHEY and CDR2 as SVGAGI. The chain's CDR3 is CANSGVSNQPQHF. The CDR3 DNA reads TGTGCCAACAGCGGGGTGAGCAATCAGCCCCAGCATTTT.

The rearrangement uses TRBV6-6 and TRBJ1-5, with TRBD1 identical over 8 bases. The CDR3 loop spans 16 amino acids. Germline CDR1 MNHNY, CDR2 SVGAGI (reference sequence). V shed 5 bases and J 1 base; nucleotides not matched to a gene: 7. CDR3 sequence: CASSGRQGISNQPQHF. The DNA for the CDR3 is TGTGCCAGCAGTGGTCGACAGGGGATAAGCAATCAGCCCCAGCATTTT.

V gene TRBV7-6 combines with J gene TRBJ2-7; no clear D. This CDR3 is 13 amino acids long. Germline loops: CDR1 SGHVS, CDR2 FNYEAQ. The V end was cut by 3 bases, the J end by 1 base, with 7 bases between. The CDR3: CASSLAESYEQYF. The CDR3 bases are TGTGCCAGCAGCTTGGCGGAATCCTACGAGCAGTACTTC.

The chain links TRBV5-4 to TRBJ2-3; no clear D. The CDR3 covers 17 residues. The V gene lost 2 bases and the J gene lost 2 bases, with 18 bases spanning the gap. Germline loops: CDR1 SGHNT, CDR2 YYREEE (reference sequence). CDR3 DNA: TGTGCCAGCAGCTTCGTTAGCCGGCGGTCCAACACAGATACGCAGTATTTT. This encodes CASSFVSRRSNTDTQYF.

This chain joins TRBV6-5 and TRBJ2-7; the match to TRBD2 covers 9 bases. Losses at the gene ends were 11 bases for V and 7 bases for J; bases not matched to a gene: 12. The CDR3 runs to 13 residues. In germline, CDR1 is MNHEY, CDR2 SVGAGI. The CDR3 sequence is CAVKAGGRGEQYF. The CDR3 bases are TGTGCCGTTAAAGCGGGGGGCCGAGGGGAGCAGTACTTC.

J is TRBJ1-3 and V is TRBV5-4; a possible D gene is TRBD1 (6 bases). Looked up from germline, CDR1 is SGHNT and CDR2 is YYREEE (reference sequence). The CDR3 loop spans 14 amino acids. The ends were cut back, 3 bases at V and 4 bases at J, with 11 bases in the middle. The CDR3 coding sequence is TGTGCCAGCAGCTCTACAGGGATGGGAAACACCATATATTTT. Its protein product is CASSSTGMGNTIYF.

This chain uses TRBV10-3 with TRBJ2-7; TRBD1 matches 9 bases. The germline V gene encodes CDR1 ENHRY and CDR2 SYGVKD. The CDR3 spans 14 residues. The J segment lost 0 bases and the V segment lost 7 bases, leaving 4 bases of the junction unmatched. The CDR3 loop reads CAITGGQGSYEQYF. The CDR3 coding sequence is TGTGCCATCACCGGGGGACAGGGCTCCTACGAGCAGTACTTC.

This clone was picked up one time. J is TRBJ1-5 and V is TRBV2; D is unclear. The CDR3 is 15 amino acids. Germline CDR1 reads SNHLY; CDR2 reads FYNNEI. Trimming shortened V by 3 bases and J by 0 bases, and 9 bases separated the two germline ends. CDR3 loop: CASSEGTYSNQPQHF. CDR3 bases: TGTGCCAGCAGTGAGGGCACCTATAGCAATCAGCCCCAGCATTTT.

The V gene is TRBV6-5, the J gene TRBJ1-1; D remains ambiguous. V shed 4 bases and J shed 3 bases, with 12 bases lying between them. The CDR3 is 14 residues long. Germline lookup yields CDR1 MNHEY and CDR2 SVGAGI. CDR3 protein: CASSFMGRDTEAFF. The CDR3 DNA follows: TGTGCCAGCAGTTTTATGGGGAGGGACACTGAAGCTTTCTTT.

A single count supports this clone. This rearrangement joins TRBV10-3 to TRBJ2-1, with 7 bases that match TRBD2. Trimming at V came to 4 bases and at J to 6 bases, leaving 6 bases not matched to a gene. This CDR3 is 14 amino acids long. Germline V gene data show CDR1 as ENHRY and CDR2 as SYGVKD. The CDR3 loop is CAISGRTSSNEQFF. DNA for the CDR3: TGTGCCATCAGTGGGAGGACTAGTTCCAATGAGCAGTTCTTC.

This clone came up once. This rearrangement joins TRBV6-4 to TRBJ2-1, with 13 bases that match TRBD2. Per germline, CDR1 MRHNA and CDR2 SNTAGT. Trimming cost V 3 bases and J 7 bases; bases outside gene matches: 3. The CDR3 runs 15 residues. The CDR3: CASSEGLAGVNEQFF. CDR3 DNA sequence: TGTGCCAGCAGTGAAGGACTAGCGGGAGTGAATGAGCAGTTCTTC.

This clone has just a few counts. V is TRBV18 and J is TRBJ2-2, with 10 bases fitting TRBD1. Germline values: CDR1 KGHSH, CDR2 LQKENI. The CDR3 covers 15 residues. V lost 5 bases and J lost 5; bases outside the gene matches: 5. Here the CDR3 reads CASSSTGGSTGELFF. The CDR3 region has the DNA TGTGCCAGCTCATCGACAGGGGGCTCGACCGGGGAGCTGTTTTTT. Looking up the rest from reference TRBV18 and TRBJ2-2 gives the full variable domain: NAGVMQNPRHLVRRRGQEARLRCSPMKGHSHVYWYRQLPEEGLKFMVYLQKENIIDESGMPKERFSAEFPKEGPSILRIQQVVRGDSAAYFCASSSTGGSTGELFFGEGSRLTVL.

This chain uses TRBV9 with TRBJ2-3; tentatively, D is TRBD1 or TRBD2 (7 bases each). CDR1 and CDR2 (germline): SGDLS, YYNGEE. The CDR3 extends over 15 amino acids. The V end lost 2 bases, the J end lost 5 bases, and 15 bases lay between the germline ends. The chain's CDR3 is CASSVGGQGVDTQYF. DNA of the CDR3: TGTGCCAGCAGCGTCGGGGGGCAGGGGGTAGATACGCAGTATTTT.

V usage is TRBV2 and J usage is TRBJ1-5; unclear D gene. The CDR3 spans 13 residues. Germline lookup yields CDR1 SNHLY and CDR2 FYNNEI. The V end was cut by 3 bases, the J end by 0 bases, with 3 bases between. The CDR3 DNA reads TGTGCCAGCAGTGACACTAGCAATCAGCCCCAGCATTTT. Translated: CASSDTSNQPQHF.

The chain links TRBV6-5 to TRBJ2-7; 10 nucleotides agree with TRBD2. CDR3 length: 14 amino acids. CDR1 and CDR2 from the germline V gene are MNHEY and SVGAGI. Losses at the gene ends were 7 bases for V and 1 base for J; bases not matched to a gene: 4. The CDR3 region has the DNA TGTGCCAGCATCAGGACTAGCGGTTCCTACGAGCAGTACTTC. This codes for CASIRTSGSYEQYF.

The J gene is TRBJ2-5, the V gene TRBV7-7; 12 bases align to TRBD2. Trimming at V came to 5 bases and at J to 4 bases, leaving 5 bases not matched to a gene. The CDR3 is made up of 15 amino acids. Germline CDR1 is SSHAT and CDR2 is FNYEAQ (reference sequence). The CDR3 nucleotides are TGTGCCAGCAGCCAAGGACTAGCGGGACTAGAGACCCAGTACTTC. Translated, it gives CASSQGLAGLETQYF.

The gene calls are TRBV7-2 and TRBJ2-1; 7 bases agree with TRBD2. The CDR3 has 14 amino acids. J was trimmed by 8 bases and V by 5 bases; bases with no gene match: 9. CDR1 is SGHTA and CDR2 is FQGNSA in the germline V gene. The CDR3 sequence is CASSTRRGLDEQFF. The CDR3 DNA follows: TGTGCCAGCAGCACTAGGCGGGGGTTGGATGAGCAGTTCTTC.

CDR3 sequence reads: CASSFQGGDEQFF. The CDR3 DNA reads TGTGCCAGCAGTTTCCAAGGGGGGGATGAGCAGTTCTTC. The chain carries TRBV27 and TRBJ2-1; weak D call: TRBD2 (7 bases). The V and J ends lost 3 bases and 8 bases respectively, with 11 bases between them. Per germline, CDR1 MNHEY and CDR2 SMNVEV (reference sequence). The CDR3 has 13 amino acids.

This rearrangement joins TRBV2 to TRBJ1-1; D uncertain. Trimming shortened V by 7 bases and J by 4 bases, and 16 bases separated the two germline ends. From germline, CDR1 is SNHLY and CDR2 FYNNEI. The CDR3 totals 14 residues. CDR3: CASNNGPIGTEAFF. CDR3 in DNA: TGTGCCAGCAATAACGGTCCCATAGGCACTGAAGCTTTCTTT. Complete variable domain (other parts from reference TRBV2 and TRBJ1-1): EPEVTQTPSHQVTQMGQEVILRCVPISNHLYFYWYRQILGQKVEFLVSFYNNEISEKSEIFDDQFSVERPDGSNFTLKIRSTKLEDSAMYFCASNNGPIGTEAFFGQGTRLTVV.

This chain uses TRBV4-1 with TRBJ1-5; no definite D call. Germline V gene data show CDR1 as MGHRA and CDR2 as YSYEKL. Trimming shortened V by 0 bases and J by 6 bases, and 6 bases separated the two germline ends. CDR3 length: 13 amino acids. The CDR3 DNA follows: TGCGCCAGCAGCCAAGAAGGACTTCAGCCCCAGCATTTT. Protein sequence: CASSQEGLQPQHF.

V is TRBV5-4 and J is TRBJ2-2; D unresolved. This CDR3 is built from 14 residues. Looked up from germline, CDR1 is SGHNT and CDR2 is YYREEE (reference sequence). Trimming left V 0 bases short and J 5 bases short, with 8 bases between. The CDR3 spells CASSLDWATGELFF. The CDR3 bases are TGTGCCAGCAGCTTGGATTGGGCTACCGGGGAGCTGTTTTTT. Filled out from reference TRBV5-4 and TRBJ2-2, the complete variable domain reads ETGVTQSPTHLIKTRGQQVTLRCSSQSGHNTVSWYQQALGQGPQFIFQYYREEENGRGNFPPRFSGLQFPNYSSELNVNALELDDSALYLCASSLDWATGELFFGEGSRLTVL.

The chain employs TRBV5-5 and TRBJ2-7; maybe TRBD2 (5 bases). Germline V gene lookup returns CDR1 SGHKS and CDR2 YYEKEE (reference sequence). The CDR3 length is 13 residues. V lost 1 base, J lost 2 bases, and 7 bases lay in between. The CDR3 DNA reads TGTGCCAGCAGCTTGACTAGTCCCTACGAGCAGTACTTC. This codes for CASSLTSPYEQYF.

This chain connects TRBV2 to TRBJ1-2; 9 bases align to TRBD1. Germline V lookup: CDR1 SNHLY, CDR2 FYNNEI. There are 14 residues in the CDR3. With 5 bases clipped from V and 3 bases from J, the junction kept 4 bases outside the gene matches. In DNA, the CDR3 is TGTGCCAGCAGTAACAGGGGGCGAGACTATGGCTACACCTTC. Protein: CASSNRGRDYGYTF.

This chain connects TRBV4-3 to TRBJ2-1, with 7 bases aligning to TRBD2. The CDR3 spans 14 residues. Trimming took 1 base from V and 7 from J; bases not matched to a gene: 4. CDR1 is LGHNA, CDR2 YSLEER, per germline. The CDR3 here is CASSQGLAVNEQFF. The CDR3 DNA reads TGCGCCAGCAGCCAAGGCCTAGCGGTGAATGAGCAGTTCTTC.

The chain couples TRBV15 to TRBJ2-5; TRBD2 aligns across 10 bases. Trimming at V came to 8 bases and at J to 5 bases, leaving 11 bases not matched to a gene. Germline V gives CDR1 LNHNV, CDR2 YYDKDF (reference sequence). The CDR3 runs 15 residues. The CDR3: CATGGASGGRETQYF. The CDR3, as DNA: TGTGCCACCGGCGGGGCTAGCGGGGGTAGGGAGACCCAGTACTTC. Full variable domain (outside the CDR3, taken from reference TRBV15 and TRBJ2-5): DAMVIQNPRYQVTQFGKPVTLSCSQTLNHNVMYWYQQKSSQAPKLLFHYYDKDFNNEADTPDNFQSRRPNTSFCFLDIRSPGLGDTAMYLCATGGASGGRETQYFGPGTRLLVL.

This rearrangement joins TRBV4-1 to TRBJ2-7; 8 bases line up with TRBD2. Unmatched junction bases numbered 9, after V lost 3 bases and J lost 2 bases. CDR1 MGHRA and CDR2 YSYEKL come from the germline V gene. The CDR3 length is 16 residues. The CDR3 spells CASSHRGGGPTYEQYF. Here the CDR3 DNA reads TGCGCCAGCAGCCATCGCGGCGGGGGGCCAACCTACGAGCAGTACTTC.

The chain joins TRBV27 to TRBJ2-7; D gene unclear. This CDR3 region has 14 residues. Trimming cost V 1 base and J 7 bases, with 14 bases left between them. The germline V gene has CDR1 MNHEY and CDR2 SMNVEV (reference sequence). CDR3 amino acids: CASSLYAPPREQYF. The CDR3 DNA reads TGTGCCAGCAGTTTATATGCTCCACCTCGGGAGCAGTACTTC.

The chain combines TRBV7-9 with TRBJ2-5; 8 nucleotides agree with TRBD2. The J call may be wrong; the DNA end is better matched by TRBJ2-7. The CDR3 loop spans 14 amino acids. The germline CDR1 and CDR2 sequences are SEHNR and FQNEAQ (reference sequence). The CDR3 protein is CASTYSGTGDEQYF. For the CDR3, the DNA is TGTGCCAGCACCTATAGCGGGACGGGTGACGAGCAGTACTTC.